Below are 15 T cell receptor beta chains sequenced from a single sample in a study of cytomegalovirus exposure and HLA in healthy donors. With 60 Vbeta and 13 Jbeta primers, the PCR was carried out. Sequencing was performed with immunoSEQ multiplex PCR; in TCRdb, only in-frame clones are kept and a portion is missing. Recorded for this sample: around 140,000 clones. The sample comprised PBMCs. The origin of the receptors is a man aged 18 to 29 in good health and CMV-seronegative.

The chain recombines TRBV10-2 with TRBJ1-1; D unclear. The V gene lost 2 bases and the J gene lost 5 bases, with 9 bases spanning the gap. This CDR3 is built from 13 residues. Germline V gene sequence: CDR1 WSHSY, CDR2 SAAADI. The CDR3 DNA follows: TGCGCCAGCAGTGAGCAACGGGGAACTGAAGCTTTCTTT. Translating it yields CASSEQRGTEAFF.

The rearrangement uses TRBV30 and TRBJ1-1, with unresolved D. The germline V gene encodes CDR1 GTSNPN and CDR2 SVGIG (reference sequence). This CDR3 is built from 14 residues. With 7 bases removed from V and 1 base from J, the gap between germline ends came to 16 bases. CDR3 amino acids: CALERKARNTEAFF. CDR3 nucleotides: TGTGCCTTGGAGCGTAAGGCCAGGAACACTGAAGCTTTCTTT.

The chain carries TRBV7-2 and TRBJ2-7; 8 bases agree with TRBD2. The CDR3 sequence is 15 residues long. After removal of 4 bases from V and 5 bases from J, the junction contained 10 bases not matched to a gene. Germline CDR1 SGHTA, CDR2 FQGNSA. The DNA of the CDR3 is TGTGCCAGCAGCTCTTCACGGGGGGGCGGCGACGAGCAGTACTTC. As protein: CASSSSRGGGDEQYF.

The chain couples TRBV19 to TRBJ1-5, with D uncertain. Germline CDR1 reads LNHDA; CDR2 reads SQIVND (reference sequence). V was cut by 6 bases and J by 0 bases, with 15 bases left in between. The CDR3 covers 16 residues. CDR3 nucleotide sequence: TGTGCCAGTAGAAGGCAGCGCCTCTATAGCAATCAGCCCCAGCATTTT. Translation: CASRRQRLYSNQPQHF.

The rearrangement links TRBV10-3 to TRBJ2-4; D possibly corresponds to TRBD1 (5 bases). Germline V CDR1 and CDR2: ENHRY, SYGVKD. The CDR3 has 15 residues. V was pared by 0 bases and J by 7 bases, with 13 bases between. Here the CDR3 DNA reads TGTGCCATCAGTGAGTCTCTTCAGGGTAACAACATTCAGTACTTC. It encodes CAISESLQGNNIQYF.

The rearrangement links TRBV5-1 to TRBJ1-1, with D hard to call. The CDR3 has 13 residues. Germline V gene data show CDR1 as SGHRS and CDR2 as YFSETQ. Trimming removed 6 bases at V and 1 base at J, with 10 bases between. The CDR3 DNA is TGCGCCAGCATGCGTGGAGAGAACACTGAAGCTTTCTTT. Encoded protein: CASMRGENTEAFF. Complete variable domain (other parts from reference TRBV5-1 and TRBJ1-1): KAGVTQTPRYLIKTRGQQVTLSCSPISGHRSVSWYQQTPGQGLQFLFEYFSETQRNKGNFPGRFSGRQFSNSRSEMNVSTLELGDSALYLCASMRGENTEAFFGQGTRLTVV.

The CDR3 region is CASSHPSRNEQFF. CDR3 bases: TGTGCCAGCAGCCACCCCTCCCGGAATGAGCAGTTCTTC. The genes are TRBV28 and TRBJ2-1; no definite D call. Germline values: CDR1 MDHEN, CDR2 SYDVKM. CDR3 length: 13 amino acids. V lost 6 bases and J 7 bases, leaving 13 bases between the germline ends.

In regard to this clone: One junction end does not reproduce the germline sequence, and a read error may be involved. The chain links TRBV5-4 to TRBJ1-2; no definite D call. CDR1 is SGHNT, CDR2 YYREEE, per germline (reference sequence). The CDR3 sequence is 16 residues long. The CDR3 loop is CASSLGSGPPNYGYAF. The CDR3 DNA sequence: TGTGCCAGCAGCCTTGGGTCCGGCCCCCCTAACTATGGCTACGCCTTC.

The chain carries TRBV9 and TRBJ1-1; D remains ambiguous. V was cut by 0 bases and J by 8 bases, with 11 bases left in between. In germline, CDR1 is SGDLS, CDR2 YYNGEE. The CDR3 is made up of 13 amino acids. The chain's CDR3 is CASSVVSTGEAFF. Here the CDR3 DNA reads TGTGCCAGCAGCGTAGTAAGTACGGGAGAAGCTTTCTTT.

This chain joins TRBV19 and TRBJ1-5; 7 bases are a match to TRBD1. Germline lookup yields CDR1 LNHDA and CDR2 SQIVND (reference sequence). The CDR3 is 17 residues long. The V segment lost 4 bases and the J segment 0 bases; nucleotides outside the gene matches: 9. The CDR3 DNA reads as TGTGCCAGTAGTACCCTAGGACAGGAGTATAGCAATCAGCCCCAGCATTTT. Translation gives CASSTLGQEYSNQPQHF.

As DNA, the CDR3 is TGTGCCAGCAGCTCACAAGTTGGACTAGCGAGCTCCTACAATGAGCAGTTCTTC. This codes for CASSSQVGLASSYNEQFF. The rearrangement links TRBV7-2 to TRBJ2-1; 9 positions match TRBD2. Per the germline V gene, CDR1 is SGHTA and CDR2 is FQGNSA. This CDR3 is 18 amino acids long. Trimming cost V 4 bases and J 0 bases; bases outside gene matches: 10.

The chain couples TRBV7-2 to TRBJ1-5; TRBD1 is a possible D gene (5 bases). Germline values: CDR1 SGHTA, CDR2 FQGNSA. The CDR3 sequence is 14 residues long. V lost 6 bases and J 7 bases, leaving 16 bases between the germline ends. This chain's CDR3 is CASSISDGGQPQHF. CDR3 coding DNA: TGTGCCAGCAGTATCTCCGACGGGGGACAGCCCCAGCATTTT.

The rearrangement uses TRBV5-1 and TRBJ1-1; D gene uncertain. V lost 4 bases and J lost 10, with 11 bases in between. This CDR3 spans 11 amino acids. The germline gives CDR1 SGHRS, CDR2 YFSETQ. The CDR3 DNA reads TGCGCCAGCAGCCCCGAGGAGACAGCTTTCTTT. Its protein is CASSPEETAFF.

The V gene is TRBV5-6, the J gene TRBJ2-7, with 10 nucleotides matching TRBD2. The V gene end was trimmed by 2 bases and the J gene end by 6 bases; junction bases not matched to a gene: 5. The length of the CDR3 is 14 residues. Germline assignment: CDR1 SGHDT and CDR2 YYEEEE. The CDR3 nucleotides read TGTGCCAGCAGCTTTCCGGGACTAGCGAGCGAGCAGTACTTC. This codes for CASSFPGLASEQYF.

The chain links TRBV11-3 to TRBJ2-1; 11 bases are a match to TRBD2. The J segment lost 0 bases and the V segment lost 4 bases, leaving 5 bases of the junction unmatched. The germline gives CDR1 SGHNT, CDR2 YENEEA. The CDR3 has 17 residues. CDR3 in amino acids: CASSSLSGGGSYNEQFF. The DNA for the CDR3 is TGTGCCAGCAGCTCCCTTAGCGGGGGGGGCTCCTACAATGAGCAGTTCTTC.